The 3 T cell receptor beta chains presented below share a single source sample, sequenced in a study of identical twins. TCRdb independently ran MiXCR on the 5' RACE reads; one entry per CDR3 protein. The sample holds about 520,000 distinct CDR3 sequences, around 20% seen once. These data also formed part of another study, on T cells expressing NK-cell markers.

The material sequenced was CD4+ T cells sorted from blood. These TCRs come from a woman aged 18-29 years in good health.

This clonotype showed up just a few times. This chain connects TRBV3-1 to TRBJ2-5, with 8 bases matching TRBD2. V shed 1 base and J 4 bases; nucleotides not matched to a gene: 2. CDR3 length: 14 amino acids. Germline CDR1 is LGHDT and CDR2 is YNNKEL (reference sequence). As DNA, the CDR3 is TGTGCCAGCAGCCAAGTACGGGGGGGAGAGACCCAGTACTTC. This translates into CASSQVRGGETQYF.

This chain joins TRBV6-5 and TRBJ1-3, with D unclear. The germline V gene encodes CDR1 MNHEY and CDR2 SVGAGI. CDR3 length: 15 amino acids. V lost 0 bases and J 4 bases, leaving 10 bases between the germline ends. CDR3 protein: CASSYSSGVGNTIYF. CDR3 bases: TGTGCCAGCAGTTACTCGAGCGGCGTGGGAAACACCATATATTTT.

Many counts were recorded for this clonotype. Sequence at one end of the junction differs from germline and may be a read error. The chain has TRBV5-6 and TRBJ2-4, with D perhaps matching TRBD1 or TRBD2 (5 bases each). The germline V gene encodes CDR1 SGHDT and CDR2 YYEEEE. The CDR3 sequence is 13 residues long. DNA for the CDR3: TGTGCCAGCAGCTTACGGGCAGGGACGGTATATCACTTC. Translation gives CASSLRAGTVYHF.